The clone carrying this T cell receptor beta chain was recorded at least ten times. Its target is unknown. This record comes from a study of T cells in Graves' hyperthyroidism and ophthalmopathy. Regarding the study as a whole: In the blood, most expanded thyroid clonotypes above 0.001 appeared as well.

Amplification yielded TCR beta CDR3 regions, with RNA transcripts as the source. The primer set for the first-round RT-PCR of the TCR CDR3 was HTBI. Via MiXCR, TCRdb re-called the multiplex PCR reads, giving one row per CDR3 protein. The data contain 450,000 to 650,000 distinct CDR3 sequences, less than 25% of them seen just once; the ten biggest clones take up less than 30%. Germline trimming cut 7 bases from V and 5 bases from J; bases unmatched to any gene: 7. CDR3 length: 13 amino acids. On the basis of clinical symptoms, serum thyroxine and TRAb, thyroid ultrasound and orbital computed tomography, diagnoses were made.

J is TRBJ2-5 and V is TRBV12-3 or TRBV12-4; 7 bases match TRBD2. The sample was blood. This sequence originates from a man between 18 and 29 years old with Graves' hyperthyroidism. CDR3: CASTLSGEETQYF. CDR3 bases: TGTGCCAGCACCCTGAGCGGGGAGGAGACCCAGTACTTC.